This TCR beta chain comes out of a study of cytomegalovirus exposure and HLA in healthy donors. Study-level information: Approximately 200 million T cells yielded 100 million or so unique TCR beta sequences in earlier analysis. The study, taken as a whole, reports: Later on, an analysis tied approximately 17,000 TCR beta sequences to HLA alleles at 0.05 false discovery rate.

Of note for this clone: No antigen is known for it.

PCR was performed using 60 Vbeta and 13 Jbeta primers. Measured with immunoSEQ multiplex PCR; TCRdb has only the in-frame clones, and not every one. The data hold under 200,000 clones, with approximately 75% observed a single time. CDR1 and CDR2 (germline): MDHEN, SYDVKM. The V and J ends lost 3 bases and 0 bases respectively, with 11 bases between them. CDR3 length: 15 amino acids. This TCR was recovered from a young woman in good health and CMV-seronegative. Sequencing input: PBMCs. This chain joins TRBV28 and TRBJ1-2, with D unclear. DNA of the CDR3: TGTGCCAGCAGTTTGCCCTCGTCAGCTAACTATGGCTACACCTTC. Protein product: CASSLPSSANYGYTF.